This T cell receptor (beta chain) was profiled in a study of T cell responses to AZD1222 COVID-19 vaccine. Note on this clone: The antigen remains unidentified.

Findings and limits, study-wide: Of the AZD1222 recipients, only five to seven were seropositive at baseline. With two AZD1222 doses given, Spike-specific TCR breadth and depth both rose. CD4 TCRs associated with vaccination spanned spike, dominating at 160-218 and 743-854. Donors skewed white British and female; clonal diversity was possibly underestimated.

J was trimmed by 5 bases and V by 5 bases; bases with no gene match: 6. Germline V gene sequence: CDR1 SNHLY, CDR2 FYNNEI. The CDR3 runs 14 residues. Profiling relied on immunoSEQ multiplex PCR, and the TCRdb table lists in-frame clones only, not all of them. The data hold about 180,000 clones, with around 93% observed a single time. The chain recombines TRBV2 with TRBJ1-5; 7 bases match TRBD1. The sequencing here drew on peripheral blood, taken 28 days after the second dose of the MenACWY control vaccine. The sequence came from an adult who received the MenACWY meningococcal vaccine as a control. CDR3 in amino acids: CASSPGQTHQPQHF. The CDR3, as DNA: TGTGCCAGCAGTCCGGGACAGACCCATCAGCCCCAGCATTTT.